The clone carrying this T cell receptor beta chain was detected once. No antigen is known for it. A read error is possible here, since a much larger clone lies one base away. CDR1 MGHRA and CDR2 YSYEKL come from the germline V gene. The CDR3 spans 17 residues. V lost 4 bases, J lost 0 bases, and 16 bases lay in between. This sample is part of a study of molecular identifiers for immune sequencing clone quantification. Notes on the study in general: Over 98% of effector molecules, but under 1% in naive cells, were held by clones with more than 20 RNA copies.

The sorting of naive CD8 T cells used the CD8+CD4-CCR7+CD45RA+ phenotype. The bulk TCR libraries were made with methods described before and with listed TCR primers. TCRdb itself ran the PCR reads through MiXCR, one entry per CDR3 protein. The table lists 600,000 to 650,000 distinct CDR3 sequences, 15% to 20% of them singletons. The specimen sequenced was naive CD8+ T cells from blood, with Jurkat cell RNA spiked in. Subset defined: FACS-sorted CD8+CD4-CCR7+CD45RA+ naive T cells. This TCR came from a human donor in good health. Some libraries in this study had Jurkat cell RNA spiked in. The J gene is TRBJ2-4, the V gene TRBV4-1; perhaps TRBD1 as D (6 bases). CDR3: CASSRADSGGAKNIQYF. CDR3 DNA: TGCGCCAGCAGCCGAGCGGACAGTGGTGGAGCCAAAAACATTCAGTACTTC.